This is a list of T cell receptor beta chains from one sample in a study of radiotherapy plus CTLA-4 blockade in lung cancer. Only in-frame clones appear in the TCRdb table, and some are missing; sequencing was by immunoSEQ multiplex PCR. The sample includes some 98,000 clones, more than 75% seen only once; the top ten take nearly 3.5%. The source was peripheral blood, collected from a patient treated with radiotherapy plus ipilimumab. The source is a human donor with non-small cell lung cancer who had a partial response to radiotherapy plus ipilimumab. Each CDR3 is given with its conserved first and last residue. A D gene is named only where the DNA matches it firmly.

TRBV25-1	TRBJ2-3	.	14	TGTGCCAGCAGTGGTTCCCTTAGCACAGATACGCAGTATTTT	CASSGSLSTDTQYF
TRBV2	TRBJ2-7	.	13	TGTGCCAGCAGTGATTCGGGGGACGGGGAGCAGTACTTC	CASSDSGDGEQYF
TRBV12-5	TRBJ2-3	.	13	TGTGCTAGTGGTTCCCGTGGAGGAGATACGCAGTATTTT	CASGSRGGDTQYF
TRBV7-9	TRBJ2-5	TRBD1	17	TGTGCCAGCAGGCCTTTCCAGGGGGCGATACCACAAGAGACCCAGTACTTC	CASRPFQGAIPQETQYF
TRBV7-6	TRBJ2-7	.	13	TGTGCCAGCAGCTTCTCAGGGACTGGCGAGCAGTACTTC	CASSFSGTGEQYF
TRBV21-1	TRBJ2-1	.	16	TGTGCCAGCAGCAAAGAGGCTAGCGGGAGGAGGGGTGAGCAGTTCTTC	CASSKEASGRRGEQFF
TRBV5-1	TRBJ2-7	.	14	TGCGCCAGCAGCGCAGGACAGACCTACTACGAGCAGTACTTC	CASSAGQTYYEQYF
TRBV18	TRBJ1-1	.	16	TGTGCCAGCTCACCAATGGGAGAAACTTTGAACACTGAAGCTTTCTTT	CASSPMGETLNTEAFF
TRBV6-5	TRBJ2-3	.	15	TGTGCCAGCAGCCCCAGCCGGGTCAGCACAGATACGCAGTATTTT	CASSPSRVSTDTQYF
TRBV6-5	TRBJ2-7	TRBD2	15	TGTGCCAGCAGTTACTCAGCAGCGGGGCTATACGAGCAGTACTTC	CASSYSAAGLYEQYF